Shown below are 5 T cell receptor beta chains from a single sample sequenced in a study of T cells in Graves' hyperthyroidism and ophthalmopathy. TCR beta CDR3 region amplification was performed from RNA transcripts. A set of HTBI primers served as the primers for a first-round RT-PCR of the TCR CDR3. One entry per CDR3 protein, called by TCRdb with MiXCR from the multiplex PCR reads. The table has around 440,000 distinct CDR3 sequences, more than 15% seen once. Sequenced material: blood. The source is a young woman with Graves' hyperthyroidism.

The chain links TRBV10-3 to TRBJ1-2; possible D gene TRBD1, 5 bases. The CDR3 has 13 amino acids. Germline loops: CDR1 ENHRY, CDR2 SYGVKD. Trimming cost V 11 bases and J 5 bases, with 18 bases left between them. The CDR3 is CAFSPGPTYGYTF. The CDR3 nucleotides read TGTGCCTTCTCTCCGGGACCGACGTATGGCTACACCTTC.

A note on this clonotype: One end of the junction fails to match germline, which may point to a read error. The V call is TRBV27, the J call TRBJ2-2; D may correspond to TRBD1 or TRBD2 (6 bases each). This CDR3 contains 14 residues. In germline, CDR1 is MNHEY, CDR2 SMNVEV (reference sequence). CDR3 amino acids: CTSSLRGVTGELFF. CDR3 nucleotide sequence: TGTACCAGCAGTTTGAGGGGGGTAACCGGGGAGCTGTTTTTT.

This clonotype has only a few counts. This chain links TRBV7-6 with TRBJ2-1, with D possibly matching TRBD2 (6 bases). V was clipped by 4 bases and J by 2 bases, with 15 bases between them. Germline V CDR1 and CDR2: SGHVS, FNYEAQ. The CDR3 is made up of 16 amino acids. Written as DNA, the CDR3 is TGTGCCAGCAGCTCTAGCACGGGGGAGGCCTACAATGAGCAGTTCTTC. The encoded protein is CASSSSTGEAYNEQFF.

There are many counts of this clonotype. The chain is built from TRBV29-1 and TRBJ1-2; D uncertain. V lost 4 bases and J 2 bases, leaving 8 bases between the germline ends. Germline V gene sequence: CDR1 SQVTM, CDR2 ANQGSEA. The CDR3 totals 12 residues. The CDR3: CSVGGGNYGYTF. CDR3 bases: TGCAGCGTTGGGGGAGGGAACTATGGCTACACCTTC.

Many counts were recorded for this clonotype. The chain recombines TRBV12-3 or TRBV12-4 with TRBJ1-1; D is possibly TRBD1 (5 bases). Trimming cost V 3 bases and J 1 base, with 6 bases left between them. This CDR3 is built from 13 residues. CDR3 bases: TGTGCCAGCAGTTTTGGACAGAACACTGAAGCTTTCTTT. Translating gives CASSFGQNTEAFF.